The 20 T cell receptor beta chains reported below all come from one sample, sequenced in a study of blood T cell repertoires in COVID-19. Clones were read by immunoSEQ multiplex PCR, and TCRdb kept only the in-frame ones, dropping some. The data hold about 340,000 clones, with around nine tenths observed a single time. The specimen sequenced was peripheral blood. These receptors were collected from a woman aged 70-85 years with COVID-19, enrolled during active disease.

The chain is built from TRBV4-3 and TRBJ1-2; 8 bases are a match to TRBD1. The CDR3 is 15 amino acids. The germline gives CDR1 LGHNA, CDR2 YSLEER. V trimming: 1 base; J trimming: 8 bases; junction bases outside the gene matches: 9. The CDR3, as DNA: TGCGCCAGCAGCCAAGCATCAGGGGGCACTGGAGGCTACACCTTC. This codes for CASSQASGGTGGYTF.

The chain links TRBV30 to TRBJ2-7; 9 bases line up with TRBD2. The CDR3 runs 13 residues. The germline gives CDR1 GTSNPN, CDR2 SVGIG (reference sequence). The J segment lost 4 bases and the V segment lost 8 bases, leaving 9 bases of the junction unmatched. The chain's CDR3 is CAGRGLASYEQYF. DNA of the CDR3: TGTGCCGGTAGGGGACTAGCATCTTACGAGCAGTACTTC.

This chain links TRBV3-1 (or the pseudogene TRBV3-2) with TRBJ1-2; D remains unclear. The CDR3 length is 13 residues. V was cut by 3 bases and J by 3 bases, with 8 bases left in between. CDR1 is LGHDT, CDR2 YNNKEL, per germline (reference sequence). For the CDR3, the DNA is TGTGCCAGCAGCCAGGGTAGCTACTATGGCTACACCTTC. Translation: CASSQGSYYGYTF.

The chain combines TRBV18 with TRBJ1-1; 7 bases map to TRBD1. The length of the CDR3 is 14 residues. Germline V gene sequence: CDR1 KGHSH, CDR2 LQKENI. Germline trimming cut 1 base from V and 11 bases from J; bases unmatched to any gene: 10. The CDR3 DNA is TGTGCCAGCTCACCACTCAGTCAGGGGGTATTTGCTTTCTTT. It yields the protein CASSPLSQGVFAFF.

This clone occurred many times. This chain joins TRBV9 and TRBJ1-2, with TRBD1 identical over 9 bases. The V segment lost 4 bases and the J segment 4 bases; nucleotides outside the gene matches: 20. CDR1 and CDR2 (germline): SGDLS, YYNGEE. The CDR3 has 19 amino acids. The CDR3 DNA sequence: TGTGCCAGCAGCCGTACAACCGTTCCAAAGACAGGGGGAGTCTATGGCTACACCTTC. Its protein product is CASSRTTVPKTGGVYGYTF.

The CDR3 DNA is TGTGCCAGCAGGCTGACAGGGGGGGATTCACCCCTCCACTTT. Translation: CASRLTGGDSPLHF. The chain is built from TRBV6-5 and TRBJ1-6, with 9 nucleotides matching TRBD1. V dropped 6 bases and J dropped 8; count of bases not matched to a gene: 5. Per germline, CDR1 MNHEY and CDR2 SVGAGI. This CDR3 contains 14 residues.

This clone has a handful of counts. The rearrangement joins TRBV28 to TRBJ2-3; TRBD2 aligns across 9 bases. This CDR3 comprises 19 residues. V dropped 2 bases and J dropped 0; count of bases not matched to a gene: 12. Germline assignment: CDR1 MDHEN and CDR2 SYDVKM. DNA for the CDR3: TGTGCCAGCAGTTTAATATGGGGTGGCGGGGGGGCTAGCACAGATACGCAGTATTTT. It specifies CASSLIWGGGGASTDTQYF. Full variable domain (outside the CDR3, taken from reference TRBV28 and TRBJ2-3): DVKVTQSSRYLVKRTGEKVFLECVQDMDHENMFWYRQDPGLGLRLIYFSYDVKMKEKGDIPEGYSVSREKKERFSLILESASTNQTSMYLCASSLIWGGGGASTDTQYFGPGTRLTVL.

The chain links TRBV18 to TRBJ2-1; D possibly corresponds to TRBD1 (5 bases). The CDR3 length is 12 residues. V was shortened by 4 bases and J by 6 bases, with 7 bases between the two germline ends. CDR1 is KGHSH, CDR2 LQKENI, per germline. The CDR3 protein is CASSLDSNEQFF. CDR3 nucleotide sequence: TGTGCCAGCTCACTCGACAGCAATGAGCAGTTCTTC.

The gene calls are TRBV5-1 and TRBJ2-5; 11 nucleotides align to TRBD2. Germline CDR1 SGHRS, CDR2 YFSETQ. This CDR3 has 15 residues. V shed 7 bases and J 1 base; nucleotides not matched to a gene: 6. CDR3 amino acids: CASALAGGLQETQYF. As DNA, the CDR3 is TGCGCCAGCGCCCTAGCGGGGGGCCTCCAAGAGACCCAGTACTTC.

The chain uses TRBV2 and TRBJ2-7, with TRBD2 as a possible D gene (6 bases). Germline CDR1 is SNHLY and CDR2 is FYNNEI. CDR3 length: 13 residues. The V end was cut by 6 bases, the J end by 6 bases, with 15 bases between. The CDR3 loop is CASRQLARGEQYF. The CDR3 DNA sequence: TGTGCCAGCAGACAACTAGCTCGCGGCGAGCAGTACTTC.

This clone was counted a single time. CDR3 protein: CASSLARTLAKNIQYF. The DNA of the CDR3 is TGTGCCAGCAGCTTAGCGCGGACACTAGCCAAAAACATTCAGTACTTC. This sequence joins TRBV7-2 and TRBJ2-4; tentative D call: TRBD1 (5 bases). Germline V gene lookup returns CDR1 SGHTA and CDR2 FQGNSA. The CDR3 runs 16 residues. V was cut by 0 bases and J by 0 bases, with 9 bases left in between. Together with reference TRBV7-2 and TRBJ2-4, the CDR3 gives the full variable domain: GAGVSQSPSNKVTEKGKDVELRCDPISGHTALYWYRQSLGQGLEFLIYFQGNSAPDKSGLPSDRFSAERTGGSVSTLTIQRTQQEDSAVYLCASSLARTLAKNIQYFGAGTRLSVL.

Of note for this clone: Other DNA sequences in this specimen translate into the identical CDR3. The chain recombines TRBV7-2 with TRBJ1-1, with TRBD1 matching 10 bases. V was pared by 5 bases and J by 1 base, with 7 bases of the junction left unmatched. Per germline, CDR1 SGHTA and CDR2 FQGNSA. This CDR3 is built from 16 residues. The DNA for the CDR3 is TGTGCCAGCAGCCGGGACAGGGGAAGGAGGAACACTGAAGCTTTCTTT. Its translation: CASSRDRGRRNTEAFF.

The sample holds one count of this clone. The chain recombines TRBV9 with TRBJ1-6; 7 bases match TRBD1. The J segment lost 2 bases and the V segment lost 3 bases, leaving 2 bases of the junction unmatched. Looked up from germline, CDR1 is SGDLS and CDR2 is YYNGEE. The CDR3 totals 15 residues. CDR3 DNA: TGTGCCAGCAGCGGCGGGACAGCCTATAATTCACCCCTCCACTTT. It codes for CASSGGTAYNSPLHF.

The chain uses TRBV24-1 and TRBJ1-4, with 7 bases lining up with TRBD1. J was trimmed by 11 bases and V by 4 bases; bases with no gene match: 9. This CDR3 contains 14 residues. Germline V gene data show CDR1 as KGHDR and CDR2 as SFDVKD. For the CDR3, the DNA is TGTGCCACCAGTGACCCGCGACAGGGTCAGAAACTGTTTTTT. Amino acid sequence: CATSDPRQGQKLFF.

The chain has TRBV6-5 and TRBJ2-1; TRBD2 is a possible D gene (5 bases). The CDR3 has 15 amino acids. Trimming removed 6 bases from V and 4 bases from J, with 16 bases in between. Germline-derived CDR1 and CDR2 are MNHEY and SVGAGI. Here the CDR3 reads CASSPTTVAYNEQFF. The CDR3 region has the DNA TGTGCCAGCAGCCCAACCACAGTAGCGTACAATGAGCAGTTCTTC.

This clone was found a few times. The genes are TRBV27 and TRBJ2-7; TRBD2 might be the D (5 bases). Germline lookup yields CDR1 MNHEY and CDR2 SMNVEV (reference sequence). The CDR3 consists of 13 residues. Trimming cost V 0 bases and J 3 bases, with 6 bases left between them. Written as DNA, the CDR3 is TGTGCCAGCAGTTTATCCGGGGTCTACGAGCAGTACTTC. This translates into CASSLSGVYEQYF.

V and J are TRBV12-2 and TRBJ1-2; TRBD1, the D gene given by the table, was not confirmed from the DNA. TRBV12-2 is flagged as a pseudogene. The CDR3 spans 14 residues. Here the CDR3 DNA reads TGTGCAAGTCGCCCAGGGGATTCTAACTATGGCTACACCTTC. Translated, it gives CASRPGDSNYGYTF.

The V call is TRBV5-4, the J call TRBJ1-1; D is uncertain. CDR1 SGHNT and CDR2 YYREEE come from the germline V gene (reference sequence). Trimming pared 5 bases from V and 0 bases from J, leaving 17 bases between. This CDR3 is 16 amino acids long. The DNA of the CDR3 is TGTGCCAGCAGGGCCCTTTCAAAAACCATGAACACTGAAGCTTTCTTT. It yields the protein CASRALSKTMNTEAFF. Full variable domain (outside the CDR3, taken from reference TRBV5-4 and TRBJ1-1): ETGVTQSPTHLIKTRGQQVTLRCSSQSGHNTVSWYQQALGQGPQFIFQYYREEENGRGNFPPRFSGLQFPNYSSELNVNALELDDSALYLCASRALSKTMNTEAFFGQGTRLTVV.

The chain uses TRBV9 and TRBJ2-5, with TRBD1 matching over 7 bases. This CDR3 spans 15 amino acids. Germline CDR1 and CDR2: SGDLS and YYNGEE. The ends lost 4 bases at V and 5 bases at J; junction bases unmatched: 11. Here the CDR3 reads CASSPGTAHVETQYF. The CDR3, as DNA: TGTGCCAGCAGCCCCGGGACAGCACATGTCGAGACCCAGTACTTC.

V usage is TRBV2 and J usage is TRBJ2-3; 9 bases match TRBD1. V dropped 8 bases and J dropped 2; count of bases not matched to a gene: 5. Germline CDR1 is SNHLY and CDR2 is FYNNEI. The CDR3 is 14 amino acids. The DNA for the CDR3 is TGTGCCAGCGACAGGGGGGCCGACACAGATACGCAGTATTTT. Translation gives CASDRGADTDTQYF.